These 13 T cell receptor beta chains were all obtained from the same sample, sequenced in a study of naive and memory T cell subsets. Two oligonucleotides, mixed equimolar, formed the beta constant-region primer covering TRBC1 and TRBC2. TCRdb used MiXCR to reprocess the UMI-ligation and nested PCR reads, holding one entry per CDR3 protein. The repertoire includes approximately 89,000 distinct CDR3 sequences, 7% of them detected once, and over 1.5% sits in the top ten. Sequencing was carried out using central memory CD4+ T cells from blood. Receptors originate from a human donor in good health.

This clonotype was counted a few times. This sequence joins TRBV6-5 and TRBJ2-3; 8 nucleotides align to TRBD2. This CDR3 is 15 amino acids long. V gave up 2 bases and J gave up 7 bases; unmatched junction bases: 8. The V gene's germline CDR1 is MNHEY and CDR2 SVGAGI. CDR3 sequence reads: CASSYAAGGAYTQYF. The CDR3, as DNA: TGTGCCAGCAGTTACGCGGCGGGGGGTGCATATACGCAGTATTTT.

This clonotype occurred many times. This chain links TRBV6-5 with TRBJ1-5, with TRBD1 as a possible D gene (5 bases). Germline assignment: CDR1 MNHEY and CDR2 SVGAGI. V was pared by 2 bases and J by 4 bases, with 6 bases between. This CDR3 comprises 13 residues. DNA for the CDR3: TGTGCCAGCAGTTACGGGGGGAATCAGCCCCAGCATTTT. Translation gives CASSYGGNQPQHF.

This clonotype was observed a handful of times. V gene TRBV6-2 or TRBV6-3 combines with J gene TRBJ1-1, with D tentatively TRBD1 (5 bases). The CDR3 loop spans 15 amino acids. Germline CDR1 is MNHEY and CDR2 is SVGEGT. Deletions cut 2 bases from V and 4 bases from J, with 14 bases between. This CDR3 reads CASSYPRGGITEAFF. DNA of the CDR3: TGTGCCAGCAGTTACCCCCGGGGGGGTATCACTGAAGCTTTCTTT.

This sequence joins TRBV7-9 and TRBJ2-5; 7 positions agree with TRBD2. This CDR3 has 15 residues. Germline trimming cut 5 bases from V and 0 bases from J; bases unmatched to any gene: 6. Germline V gene lookup returns CDR1 SEHNR and CDR2 FQNEAQ (reference sequence). CDR3 DNA sequence: TGTGCCAGCAGCCGGAGACTAGCCAACCAAGAGACCCAGTACTTC. Translation gives CASSRRLANQETQYF.

The genes are TRBV20-1 and TRBJ2-7; D might be TRBD2 (6 bases). Germline V gene data show CDR1 as DFQATT and CDR2 as SNEGSKA (reference sequence). The CDR3 sequence is 16 residues long. V lost 2 bases to trimming and J lost 2 bases, with 19 bases between them. CDR3 coding DNA: TGCAGTGCTAGAACCCTGGGGGGTATCTTAGCCTACGAGCAGTACTTC. This sequence encodes CSARTLGGILAYEQYF.

This clonotype came up a few times. This chain uses TRBV20-1 with TRBJ2-1; 9 bases align to TRBD2. CDR1 is DFQATT and CDR2 is SNEGSKA in the germline V gene (reference sequence). The CDR3 spans 14 residues. The CDR3 DNA follows: TGCACGGGGATGGCGGGAGGGCTGTTCAATGAGCAGTTCTTC. It encodes CTGMAGGLFNEQFF.

This clonotype was detected many times. The V gene is TRBV18, the J gene TRBJ1-5, with D possibly TRBD1 on 6 matching bases. CDR1 and CDR2 from the germline V gene are KGHSH and LQKENI. This CDR3 comprises 14 residues. The V end was cut by 5 bases, the J end by 7 bases, with 15 bases between. CDR3 amino acids: CASSEQGTWQPQHF. CDR3 DNA: TGTGCCAGCTCAGAACAGGGTACTTGGCAGCCCCAGCATTTT.

This clonotype was counted ten times or more. The chain carries TRBV2 and TRBJ2-3; D is possibly TRBD1 (5 bases). V was trimmed by 8 bases and J by 1 base, leaving 16 bases between them. CDR1 is SNHLY, CDR2 FYNNEI, per germline. The CDR3 spans 15 residues. CDR3 residues: CASSPSPGRTDTQYF. CDR3 in DNA: TGTGCCAGCTCTCCGAGCCCAGGGCGCACAGATACGCAGTATTTT. Full variable domain (remainder filled in from reference TRBV2 and TRBJ2-3): EPEVTQTPSHQVTQMGQEVILRCVPISNHLYFYWYRQILGQKVEFLVSFYNNEISEKSEIFDDQFSVERPDGSNFTLKIRSTKLEDSAMYFCASSPSPGRTDTQYFGPGTRLTVL.

This sequence joins TRBV7-2 and TRBJ1-5, with D possibly matching TRBD1 (5 bases). The CDR3 has 17 residues. Per germline, CDR1 SGHTA and CDR2 FQGNSA. V lost 5 bases and J 2 bases, leaving 19 bases between the germline ends. DNA of the CDR3: TGTGCCAGCAGCCCCCATGGGGGGTACGGGGGCAATCAGCCCCAGCATTTT. Amino acid sequence: CASSPHGGYGGNQPQHF.

This clonotype was counted only a few times. The V call is TRBV12-3 or TRBV12-4, the J call TRBJ2-3; TRBD2 is a possible D gene (6 bases). The CDR3 is 15 residues long. V was pared by 6 bases and J by 0 bases, with 13 bases between. In DNA, the CDR3 is TGTGCCAGCAGCCGCGGGACTGGCAGCACAGATACGCAGTATTTT. Residues: CASSRGTGSTDTQYF.

As concerns this clonotype: At one of its ends the junction is not consistent with the germline gene, which may arise from a read error. The chain links TRBV20-1 to TRBJ2-1; 9 bases align to TRBD2. Germline CDR1 DFQATT, CDR2 SNEGSKA (reference sequence). This CDR3 contains 16 residues. The CDR3 DNA reads TGCAGTGCTAGAGTTACCGGGACTAGCTCCCACAATGAGCAGTTCTTC. Translation gives CSARVTGTSSHNEQFF.

There are many counts of this clonotype. The CDR3 coding sequence is TGTGCCAGCAGCCACCGTGGGGGCAGGGTGAACACTGAAGCTTTCTTT. The encoded protein is CASSHRGGRVNTEAFF. V and J are TRBV3-1 and TRBJ1-1; D is perhaps TRBD1 (6 bases). CDR1 is LGHDT and CDR2 is YNNKEL in the germline V gene (reference sequence). CDR3 size: 16 residues. V gave up 3 bases and J gave up 0 bases, with 14 bases separating them.

Ten or more counts support this clonotype. The V and J genes are TRBV12-3 or TRBV12-4 and TRBJ1-5; the match to TRBD1 covers 10 bases. The CDR3 consists of 14 residues. V trimming: 5 bases; J trimming: 7 bases; junction bases outside the gene matches: 5. CDR3 protein: CASSARTGGQPQHF. CDR3 in DNA: TGTGCCAGCAGTGCCCGGACAGGGGGACAGCCCCAGCATTTT.